Below, one T cell receptor beta chain is given with its context. Its antigen is unknown. These data are taken from a study of OX40 agonist ivuxolimab in advanced cancers. Looking at the study overall: Prior therapy, whether anti-PD-1, anti-PD-L1 or anti-CTLA-4, was allowed, and 35% to 40% had some. One hepatocellular carcinoma and two cutaneous melanoma patients partially responded.

Here immunoSEQ multiplex PCR was the method, and the copy in TCRdb shows in-frame clones only, minus some. This table has tens of thousands of clones, about 86% appearing once. V lost 5 bases and J 1 base, leaving 6 bases between the germline ends. CDR3 length: 13 amino acids. CDR1 and CDR2 from the germline V gene are KGHSH and LQKENI. Study-wide points: Relatively little clonal expansion, among the lowest observed, appeared in partial responders at 0.1-3.0 mg/kg. Low normalized clonal expansion also occurred in some nonresponding patients.

The source material was CD4+ or CD8+ T cells sorted from blood, sampled in a trial of the OX40 agonist ivuxolimab. This TCR was recovered from an adult with an advanced solid tumor such as melanoma, head and neck, liver or kidney cancer. The V call is TRBV18, the J call TRBJ1-5, with D perhaps matching TRBD1 (5 bases). The CDR3 loop is CASSGGSNQPQHF. CDR3 nucleotides: TGTGCCAGCTCAGGGGGAAGCAATCAGCCCCAGCATTTT. Together with reference TRBV18 and TRBJ1-5, the CDR3 gives the full variable domain: NAGVMQNPRHLVRRRGQEARLRCSPMKGHSHVYWYRQLPEEGLKFMVYLQKENIIDESGMPKERFSAEFPKEGPSILRIQQVVRGDSAAYFCASSGGSNQPQHFGDGTRLSIL.